This T cell receptor (beta chain) comes out of a study of cytomegalovirus exposure and HLA in healthy donors. TCRdb keeps only in-frame clones here, not all; method: immunoSEQ multiplex PCR. The sample lists fewer than 200,000 clones; 85% were seen once. Trimming removed 7 bases from V and 8 bases from J, with 9 bases in between. CDR3 length equals 12 residues. Germline assignment: CDR1 SNHLY and CDR2 FYNNEI. The sequenced sample was PBMCs. This sequence joins TRBV2 and TRBJ1-6, with D possibly matching TRBD1 (6 bases). The TCR sequence derives from a young man in good health and CMV-seropositive. The CDR3 region is CASTRQDSPLHF. The CDR3, as DNA: TGTGCCAGCACGAGACAGGATTCACCCCTCCACTTT. Using reference TRBV2 and TRBJ1-6 for the parts outside the CDR3, the full variable domain is EPEVTQTPSHQVTQMGQEVILRCVPISNHLYFYWYRQILGQKVEFLVSFYNNEISEKSEIFDDQFSVERPDGSNFTLKIRSTKLEDSAMYFCASTRQDSPLHFGNGTRLTVT.